Shown below are 5 T cell receptor beta chains from a single sample sequenced in a study of cytomegalovirus exposure and HLA in healthy donors. A multiplex PCR was run with 60 Vbeta primers and 13 Jbeta primers. Sequenced by immunoSEQ multiplex PCR; TCRdb stores in-frame clones only, minus some. The sample includes under 250,000 clones, about 80% seen only once; the top ten take around 1.9%. The sequenced sample consisted of PBMCs. Receptor source: a man younger than 45 in good health and CMV-seronegative.

The chain has TRBV27 and TRBJ1-1; D not resolved. The V end was cut by 2 bases, the J end by 8 bases, with 12 bases between. The CDR3 spans 13 residues. In germline, CDR1 is MNHEY, CDR2 SMNVEV (reference sequence). The DNA for the CDR3 is TGTGCCAGCAGTTTAGCGTCGGTTTCAGAAGCTTTCTTT. Its protein is CASSLASVSEAFF.

The genes are TRBV6-1 and TRBJ1-1, with 8 bases lining up with TRBD1. With 6 bases clipped from V and 2 bases from J, the junction kept 2 bases outside the gene matches. CDR1 is MNHNS and CDR2 is SASEGT in the germline V gene. There are 13 residues in the CDR3. CDR3 sequence: CASRGTGNTEAFF. The CDR3 bases are TGTGCCAGCAGGGGGACAGGAAACACTGAAGCTTTCTTT.

This chain joins TRBV28 and TRBJ1-5, with D unresolved. From germline, CDR1 is MDHEN and CDR2 SYDVKM. The CDR3 is 18 amino acids. V was trimmed by 5 bases and J by 2 bases, leaving 22 bases between them. In DNA form, the CDR3 reads TGTGCCAGCAGTCGATTTAAGATGGGCAGACAACGCAATCAGCCCCAGCATTTT. This encodes CASSRFKMGRQRNQPQHF.

This clone has just one count. The V gene is TRBV19, the J gene TRBJ2-3; D is unclear. The V end was cut by 5 bases, the J end by 4 bases, with 10 bases between. The germline V gene has CDR1 LNHDA and CDR2 SQIVND (reference sequence). The CDR3 is made up of 13 amino acids. Written as DNA, the CDR3 is TGTGCCAGTAGTCTGCTCCGGGCAGATACGCAGTATTTT. Translating gives CASSLLRADTQYF.

The CDR3 protein is CASSAANSGYEQYF. The CDR3, as DNA: TGTGCCAGTAGTGCCGCCAACTCTGGTTACGAGCAGTACTTC. The rearrangement joins TRBV19 to TRBJ2-7; D gene uncertain. The CDR3 totals 14 residues. Germline V lookup: CDR1 LNHDA, CDR2 SQIVND (reference sequence). The V gene lost 5 bases and the J gene lost 4 bases, with 15 bases spanning the gap.